The 5 T cell receptor beta chains below were found in one sample sequenced in a study of blood T cells in healthy people across ages. A second roughly 6 to 11 cycle PCR used barcoded and J-beta primers. TCRdb itself ran the 5' RACE reads through MiXCR, one entry per CDR3 protein. The sample shows approximately 850,000 distinct CDR3 sequences, about 42% of them seen only once. Source material: blood. Receptors were obtained from a man aged 55 to 69 in good health.

This clonotype has a handful of counts. This sequence joins TRBV12-3 or TRBV12-4 and TRBJ2-1, with TRBD1 identical over 8 bases. This CDR3 comprises 15 residues. Trimming at V came to 4 bases and at J to 9 bases, leaving 11 bases not matched to a gene. Here the CDR3 reads CASSYPGQARFEQFF. In nucleotides, the CDR3 is TGTGCCAGCAGTTATCCGGGACAGGCTCGTTTTGAGCAGTTCTTC.

This chain joins TRBV25-1 and TRBJ2-5; D perhaps matches TRBD1 (6 bases). The J call may be wrong; the DNA end is better matched by TRBJ2-7. The CDR3 is 14 residues long. Germline loops: CDR1 MGHDK, CDR2 SYGVNS. CDR3 residues: CASSRDTGPYEQYF. The CDR3 DNA reads TGTGCCAGCAGTCGGGACACCGGACCCTACGAGCAGTACTTC.

This clonotype is a singleton in its sample. This chain joins TRBV27 and TRBJ2-4, with D possibly being TRBD1 (6 bases). The J call is in doubt because the DNA end fits TRBJ2-5 better. The CDR3 spans 14 residues. CDR1 is MNHEY, CDR2 SMNVEV, per germline (reference sequence). As DNA, the CDR3 is TGTGCCAGCTCCTCTCCCAGCAGGGGAGAGACCCAGTACTTC. Its protein is CASSSPSRGETQYF.

On this clonotype itself: This clone may be a read error of a much larger clone one base away. V is TRBV5-1 and J is TRBJ2-5, with D perhaps TRBD1 or TRBD2 (6 bases each). This CDR3 is built from 16 residues. Trimming removed 0 bases at V and 11 bases at J, with 23 bases between. Per germline, CDR1 SGHRS and CDR2 YFSETQ. Here the CDR3 reads CASSLAARQAGSEQYF. The CDR3, as DNA: TGCGCCAGCAGCTTGGCGGCCCGACAGGCGGGGAGTGAGCAGTACTTC. The variable domain in full, with the rest retrieved from reference TRBV5-1 and TRBJ2-5, is KAGVTQTPRYLIKTRGQQVTLSCSPISGHRSVSWYQQTPGQGLQFLFEYFSETQRNKGNFPGRFSGRQFSNSRSEMNVSTLELGDSALYLCASSLAARQAGSEQYFGPGTRLLVL.

This clonotype was seen only a few times. The CDR3 DNA sequence: TGTGCCAGCAGCTCAACCACAGGCTCAGGGGAAAAACTGTTTTTT. The encoded protein is CASSSTTGSGEKLFF. The rearrangement joins TRBV7-9 to TRBJ1-4; D perhaps matches TRBD1 (5 bases). CDR1 is SEHNR, CDR2 FQNEAQ, per germline (reference sequence). V lost 4 bases and J lost 8, with 17 bases in between. The length of the CDR3 is 15 residues.